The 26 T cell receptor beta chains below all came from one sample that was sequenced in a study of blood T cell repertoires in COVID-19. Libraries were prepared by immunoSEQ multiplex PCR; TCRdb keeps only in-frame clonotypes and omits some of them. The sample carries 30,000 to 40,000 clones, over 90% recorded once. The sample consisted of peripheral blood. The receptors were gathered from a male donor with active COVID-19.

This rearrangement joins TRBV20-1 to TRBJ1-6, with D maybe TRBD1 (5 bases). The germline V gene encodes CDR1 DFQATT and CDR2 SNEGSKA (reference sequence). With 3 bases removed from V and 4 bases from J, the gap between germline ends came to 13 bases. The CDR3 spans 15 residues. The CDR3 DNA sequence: TGCAGTGCTAGTTTGGGGCAGACGTATAATTCACCCCTCCACTTT. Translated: CSASLGQTYNSPLHF.

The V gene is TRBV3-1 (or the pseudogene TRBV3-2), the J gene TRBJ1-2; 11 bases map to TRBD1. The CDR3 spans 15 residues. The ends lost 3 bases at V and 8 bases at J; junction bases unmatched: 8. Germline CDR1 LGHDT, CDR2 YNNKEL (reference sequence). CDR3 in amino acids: CASSQVGQGARGYTF. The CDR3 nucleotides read TGTGCCAGCAGCCAGGTCGGACAGGGGGCGCGGGGCTACACCTTC.

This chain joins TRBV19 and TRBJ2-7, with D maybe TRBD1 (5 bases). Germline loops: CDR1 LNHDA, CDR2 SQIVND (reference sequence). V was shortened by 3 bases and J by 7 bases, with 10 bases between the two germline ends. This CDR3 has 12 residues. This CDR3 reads CASSMTASEQYF. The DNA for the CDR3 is TGTGCCAGTAGTATGACAGCGTCAGAGCAGTACTTC. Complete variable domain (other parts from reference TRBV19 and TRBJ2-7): DGGITQSPKYLFRKEGQNVTLSCEQNLNHDAMYWYRQDPGQGLRLIYYSQIVNDFQKGDIAEGYSVSREKKESFPLTVTSAQKNPTAFYLCASSMTASEQYFGPGTRLTVT.

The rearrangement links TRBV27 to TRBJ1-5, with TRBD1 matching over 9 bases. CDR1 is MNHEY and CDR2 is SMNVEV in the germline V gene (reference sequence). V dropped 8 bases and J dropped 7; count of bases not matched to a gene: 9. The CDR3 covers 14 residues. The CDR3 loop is CASGRTGVGQPQHF. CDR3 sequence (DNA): TGTGCCAGCGGACGGACAGGGGTTGGGCAGCCCCAGCATTTT.

CDR3 sequence (DNA): TGTGCCAGCAGCCGCACGGGGGAGGCGACTGAAGCTTTCTTT. Amino acid sequence: CASSRTGEATEAFF. V gene TRBV6-5 combines with J gene TRBJ1-1; weak D call: TRBD1 (5 bases). The germline CDR1 and CDR2 sequences are MNHEY and SVGAGI. V lost 6 bases and J 5 bases, leaving 16 bases between the germline ends. This CDR3 region has 14 residues.

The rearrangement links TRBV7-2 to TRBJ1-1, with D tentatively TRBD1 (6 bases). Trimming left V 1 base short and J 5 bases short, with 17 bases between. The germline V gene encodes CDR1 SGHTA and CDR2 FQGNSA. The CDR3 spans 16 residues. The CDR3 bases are TGTGCCAGCAGCTTAGAGTTGACAGAAAGGGGGACTGAAGCTTTCTTT. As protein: CASSLELTERGTEAFF.

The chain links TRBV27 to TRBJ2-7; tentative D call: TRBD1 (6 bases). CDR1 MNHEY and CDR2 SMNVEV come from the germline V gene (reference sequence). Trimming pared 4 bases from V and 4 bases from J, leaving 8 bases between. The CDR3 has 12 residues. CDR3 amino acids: CASSSGVYEQYF. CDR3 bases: TGTGCCAGCAGTTCAGGGGTGTACGAGCAGTACTTC.

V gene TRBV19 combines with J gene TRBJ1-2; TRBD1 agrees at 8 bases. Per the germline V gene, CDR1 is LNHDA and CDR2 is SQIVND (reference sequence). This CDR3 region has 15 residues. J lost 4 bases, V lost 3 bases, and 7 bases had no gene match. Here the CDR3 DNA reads TGTGCCAGTAGTATTGGGGGACAGGATACCTATGGCTACACCTTC. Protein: CASSIGGQDTYGYTF.

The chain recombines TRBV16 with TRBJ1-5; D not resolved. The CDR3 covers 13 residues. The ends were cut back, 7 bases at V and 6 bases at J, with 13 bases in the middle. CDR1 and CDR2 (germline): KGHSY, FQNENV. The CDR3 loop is CASTEGRAQPQHF. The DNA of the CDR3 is TGTGCCAGCACGGAAGGGAGAGCTCAGCCCCAGCATTTT.

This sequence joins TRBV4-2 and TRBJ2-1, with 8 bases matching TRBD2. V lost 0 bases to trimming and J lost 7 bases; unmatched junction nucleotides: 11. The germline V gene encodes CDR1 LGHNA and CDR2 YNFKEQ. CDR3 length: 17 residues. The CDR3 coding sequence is TGTGCCAGCAGCCAAGATGTACGGGGGGGCCTCAGGAATGAGCAGTTCTTC. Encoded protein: CASSQDVRGGLRNEQFF.

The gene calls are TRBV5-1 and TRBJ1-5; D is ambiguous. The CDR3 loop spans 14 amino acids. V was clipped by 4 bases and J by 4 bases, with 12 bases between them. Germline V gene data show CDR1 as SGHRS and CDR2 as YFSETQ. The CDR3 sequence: CASSPEGRNQPQHF. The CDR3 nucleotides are TGCGCCAGCAGCCCGGAAGGGAGAAATCAGCCCCAGCATTTT.

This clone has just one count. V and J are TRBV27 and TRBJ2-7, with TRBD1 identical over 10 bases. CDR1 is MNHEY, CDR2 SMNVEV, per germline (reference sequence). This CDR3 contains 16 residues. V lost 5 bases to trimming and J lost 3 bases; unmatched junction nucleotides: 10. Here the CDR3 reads CASSPREDRGIYEQYF. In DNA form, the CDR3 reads TGTGCCAGCAGTCCGAGGGAGGACAGGGGGATCTACGAGCAGTACTTC.

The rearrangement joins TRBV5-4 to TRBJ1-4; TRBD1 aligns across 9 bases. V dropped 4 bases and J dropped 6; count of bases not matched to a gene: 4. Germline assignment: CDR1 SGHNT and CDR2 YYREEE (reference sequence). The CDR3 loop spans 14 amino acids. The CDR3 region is CASSTDRGYEKLFF. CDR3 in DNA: TGTGCCAGCAGCACCGACAGGGGGTATGAAAAACTGTTTTTT.

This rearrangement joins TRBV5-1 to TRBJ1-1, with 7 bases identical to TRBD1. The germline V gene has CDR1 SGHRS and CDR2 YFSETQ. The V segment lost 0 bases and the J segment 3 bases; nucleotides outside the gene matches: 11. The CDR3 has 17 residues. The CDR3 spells CASSLGTGESTYTEAFF. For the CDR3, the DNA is TGCGCCAGCAGCTTGGGGACAGGTGAGTCCACTTACACTGAAGCTTTCTTT.

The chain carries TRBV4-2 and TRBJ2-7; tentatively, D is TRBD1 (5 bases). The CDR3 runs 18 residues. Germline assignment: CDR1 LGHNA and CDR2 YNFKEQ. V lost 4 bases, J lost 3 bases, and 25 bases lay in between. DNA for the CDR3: TGTGCCAGCAGCCCGAATAACAGGTTTGGAAAGGGCTACTACGAGCAGTACTTC. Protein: CASSPNNRFGKGYYEQYF.

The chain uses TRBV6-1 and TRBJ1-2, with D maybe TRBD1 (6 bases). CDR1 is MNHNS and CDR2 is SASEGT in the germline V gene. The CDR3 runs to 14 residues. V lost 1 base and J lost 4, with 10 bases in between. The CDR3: CASSEVRGGYGYTF. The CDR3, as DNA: TGTGCCAGCAGTGAAGTACGAGGGGGCTATGGCTACACCTTC.

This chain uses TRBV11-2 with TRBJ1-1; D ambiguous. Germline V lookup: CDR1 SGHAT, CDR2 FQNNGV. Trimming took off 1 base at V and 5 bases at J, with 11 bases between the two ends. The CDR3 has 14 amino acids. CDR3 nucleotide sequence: TGTGCCAGCAGCTTAGGGTCGGGGAGGACTGAAGCTTTCTTT. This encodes CASSLGSGRTEAFF.

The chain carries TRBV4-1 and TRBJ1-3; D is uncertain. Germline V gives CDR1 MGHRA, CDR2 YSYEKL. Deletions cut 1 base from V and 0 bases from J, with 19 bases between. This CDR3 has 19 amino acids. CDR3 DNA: TGCGCCAGCAGCCAAGGGGTCGCGGGGTGGGGAAACTCTGGAAACACCATATATTTT. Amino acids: CASSQGVAGWGNSGNTIYF.

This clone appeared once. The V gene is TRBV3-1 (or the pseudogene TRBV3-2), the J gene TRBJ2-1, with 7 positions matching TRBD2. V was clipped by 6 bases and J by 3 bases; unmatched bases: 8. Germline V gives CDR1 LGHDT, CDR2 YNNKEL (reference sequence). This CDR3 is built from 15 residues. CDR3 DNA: TGTGCCAGCAGACGCCTAACGGGGGGCTACAATGAGCAGTTCTTC. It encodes CASRRLTGGYNEQFF.

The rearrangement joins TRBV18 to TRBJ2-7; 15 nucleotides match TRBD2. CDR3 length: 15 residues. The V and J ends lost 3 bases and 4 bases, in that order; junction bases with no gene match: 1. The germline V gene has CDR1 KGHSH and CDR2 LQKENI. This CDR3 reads CASSPGTSGGYEQYF. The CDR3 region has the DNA TGTGCCAGCTCACCTGGGACTAGCGGGGGGTACGAGCAGTACTTC.

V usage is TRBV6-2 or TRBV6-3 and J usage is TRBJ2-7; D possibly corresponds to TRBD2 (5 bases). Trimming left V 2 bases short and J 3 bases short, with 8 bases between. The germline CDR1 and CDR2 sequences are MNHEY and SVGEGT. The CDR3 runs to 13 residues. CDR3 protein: CASSYGGLYEQYF. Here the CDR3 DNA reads TGTGCCAGCAGTTACGGCGGGCTCTACGAGCAGTACTTC.

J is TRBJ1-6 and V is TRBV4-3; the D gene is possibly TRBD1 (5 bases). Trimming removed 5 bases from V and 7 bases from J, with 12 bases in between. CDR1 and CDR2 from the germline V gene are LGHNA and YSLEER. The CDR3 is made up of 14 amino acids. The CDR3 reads CASSFNPGNSPLHF. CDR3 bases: TGCGCCAGCAGCTTTAATCCAGGGAATTCACCCCTCCACTTT.

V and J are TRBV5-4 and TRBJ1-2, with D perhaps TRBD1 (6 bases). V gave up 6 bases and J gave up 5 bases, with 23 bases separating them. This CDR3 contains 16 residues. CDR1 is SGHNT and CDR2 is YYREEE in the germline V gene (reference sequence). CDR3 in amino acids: CASTPIGEGVVYGYTF. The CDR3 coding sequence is TGTGCCAGCACACCCATTGGCGAGGGGGTTGTGTATGGCTACACCTTC.

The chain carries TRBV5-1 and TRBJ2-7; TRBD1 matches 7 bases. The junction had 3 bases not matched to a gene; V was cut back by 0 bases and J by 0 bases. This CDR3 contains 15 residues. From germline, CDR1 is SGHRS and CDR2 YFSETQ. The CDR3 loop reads CASSLEGAYSYEQYF. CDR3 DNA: TGCGCCAGCAGCTTGGAGGGGGCGTACTCCTACGAGCAGTACTTC.

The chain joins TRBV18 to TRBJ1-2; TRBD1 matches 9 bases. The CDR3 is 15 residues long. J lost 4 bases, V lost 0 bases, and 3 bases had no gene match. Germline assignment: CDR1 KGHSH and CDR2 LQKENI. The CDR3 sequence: CASSPPGQGTYGYTF. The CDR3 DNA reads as TGTGCCAGCTCACCACCGGGACAGGGTACCTATGGCTACACCTTC. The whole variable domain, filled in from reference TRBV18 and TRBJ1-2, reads NAGVMQNPRHLVRRRGQEARLRCSPMKGHSHVYWYRQLPEEGLKFMVYLQKENIIDESGMPKERFSAEFPKEGPSILRIQQVVRGDSAAYFCASSPPGQGTYGYTFGSGTRLTVV.

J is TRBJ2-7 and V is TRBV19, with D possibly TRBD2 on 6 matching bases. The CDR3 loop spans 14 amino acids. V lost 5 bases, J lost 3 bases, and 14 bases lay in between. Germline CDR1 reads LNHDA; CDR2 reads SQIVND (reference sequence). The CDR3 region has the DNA TGTGCCAGTAGTCCCGCTCTGGGGGGCTACGAGCAGTACTTC. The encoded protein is CASSPALGGYEQYF.